The next 6 T cell receptor beta chains were all read from a single sample in a study of graft-versus-host responses after intestinal transplantation. Their antigen targets remain unknown. Here immunoSEQ multiplex PCR was the method, and the copy in TCRdb shows in-frame clones only, minus some. The sample records about 99,000 clones, more than 85% being singletons. The sample here was unstimulated CD8+ T cells sorted from spleen or lymph node cells, taken before intestinal transplant. These receptors were taken from a human donor who received an intestinal transplant.

V usage is TRBV19 and J usage is TRBJ1-1; D remains ambiguous. Trimming took 1 base from V and 0 from J, leaving 18 bases between them. Germline lookup yields CDR1 LNHDA and CDR2 SQIVND (reference sequence). The CDR3 runs 18 residues. The CDR3 is CASSIGPGIYLMNTEAFF. CDR3 coding DNA: TGTGCCAGTAGTATAGGTCCGGGTATCTATTTGATGAACACTGAAGCTTTCTTT.

The genes are TRBV27 and TRBJ1-5; D gene unclear. V was shortened by 5 bases and J by 1 base, with 12 bases between the two germline ends. This CDR3 comprises 15 residues. Germline V lookup: CDR1 MNHEY, CDR2 SMNVEV (reference sequence). CDR3 sequence: CASSPYFRSNQPQHF. The CDR3 DNA follows: TGTGCCAGCAGTCCCTACTTCAGGAGCAATCAGCCCCAGCATTTT.

This rearrangement joins TRBV29-1 to TRBJ2-7; 8 bases are a match to TRBD1. The length of the CDR3 is 14 residues. Germline V gives CDR1 SQVTM, CDR2 ANQGSEA. Germline trimming cut 4 bases from V and 3 bases from J; bases unmatched to any gene: 8. CDR3 protein: CSVGAQGAFYEQYF. The CDR3 DNA is TGCAGCGTTGGGGCTCAGGGGGCGTTCTACGAGCAGTACTTC.

J is TRBJ2-7 and V is TRBV25-1; D uncertain. The CDR3 has 13 residues. Trimming shortened V by 8 bases and J by 0 bases, and 11 bases separated the two germline ends. CDR1 is MGHDK and CDR2 is SYGVNS in the germline V gene. Here the CDR3 reads CASYRTVSYEQYF. Written as DNA, the CDR3 is TGTGCCAGCTACCGGACCGTCTCCTACGAGCAGTACTTC.

The CDR3 region has the DNA TGTGCCAGCAGCTTAGCAGGGGGACTAAGCTCCTACGAGCAGTACTTC. Protein sequence: CASSLAGGLSSYEQYF. This sequence joins TRBV7-9 and TRBJ2-7, with D possibly being TRBD2 (7 bases). Trimming left V 0 bases short and J 0 bases short, with 12 bases between. Germline V gives CDR1 SEHNR, CDR2 FQNEAQ (reference sequence). The CDR3 covers 16 residues.

This clone was counted a few times. Other DNA sequences within the sample encode an identical CDR3. The V gene is TRBV7-6, the J gene TRBJ2-1, with TRBD2 matching over 9 bases. This CDR3 comprises 14 residues. Per germline, CDR1 SGHVS and CDR2 FNYEAQ. V lost 2 bases and J lost 4; bases outside the gene matches: 0. CDR3 nucleotides: TGTGCCAGCAGCTTAAGCGGGGGGTACAATGAGCAGTTCTTC. It encodes CASSLSGGYNEQFF.